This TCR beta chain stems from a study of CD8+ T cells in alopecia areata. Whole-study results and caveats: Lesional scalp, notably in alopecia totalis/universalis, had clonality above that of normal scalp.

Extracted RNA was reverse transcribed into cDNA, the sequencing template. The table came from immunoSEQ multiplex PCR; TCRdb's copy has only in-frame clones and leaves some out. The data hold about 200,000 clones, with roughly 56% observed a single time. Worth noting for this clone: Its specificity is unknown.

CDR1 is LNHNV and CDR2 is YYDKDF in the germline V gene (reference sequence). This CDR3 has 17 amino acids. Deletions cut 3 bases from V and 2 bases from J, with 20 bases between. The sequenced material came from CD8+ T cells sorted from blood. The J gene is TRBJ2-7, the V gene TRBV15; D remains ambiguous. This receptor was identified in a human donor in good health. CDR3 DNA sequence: TGTGCCACCAGCAGCCGAGGCCAGGTTCGACGAACCTACGAGCAGTACTTC. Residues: CATSSRGQVRRTYEQYF.